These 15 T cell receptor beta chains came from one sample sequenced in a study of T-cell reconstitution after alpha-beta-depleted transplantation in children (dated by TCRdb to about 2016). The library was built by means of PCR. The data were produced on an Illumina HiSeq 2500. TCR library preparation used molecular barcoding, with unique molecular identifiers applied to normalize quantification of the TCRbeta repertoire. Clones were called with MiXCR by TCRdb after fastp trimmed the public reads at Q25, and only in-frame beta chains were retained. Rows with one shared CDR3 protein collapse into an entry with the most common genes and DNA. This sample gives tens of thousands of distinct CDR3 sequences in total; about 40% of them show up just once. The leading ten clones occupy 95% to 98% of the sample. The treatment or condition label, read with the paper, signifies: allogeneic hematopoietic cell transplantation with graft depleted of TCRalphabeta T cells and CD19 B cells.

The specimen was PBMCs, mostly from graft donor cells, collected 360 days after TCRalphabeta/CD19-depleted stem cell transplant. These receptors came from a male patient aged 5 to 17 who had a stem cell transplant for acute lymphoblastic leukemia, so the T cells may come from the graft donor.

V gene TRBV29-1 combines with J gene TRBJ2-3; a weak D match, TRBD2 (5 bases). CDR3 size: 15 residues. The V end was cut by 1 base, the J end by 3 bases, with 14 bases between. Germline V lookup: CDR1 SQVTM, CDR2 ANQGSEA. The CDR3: CSVEVRASKTDTQYF. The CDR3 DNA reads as TGCAGCGTTGAAGTGCGGGCTAGCAAGACAGATACGCAGTATTTT.

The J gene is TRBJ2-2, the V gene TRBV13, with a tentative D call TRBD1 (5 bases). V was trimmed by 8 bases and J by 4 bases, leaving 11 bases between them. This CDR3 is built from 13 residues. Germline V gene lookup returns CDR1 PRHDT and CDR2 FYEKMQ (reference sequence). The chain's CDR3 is CASWTSATGELFF. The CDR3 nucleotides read TGTGCCAGCTGGACAAGCGCCACCGGGGAGCTGTTTTTT.

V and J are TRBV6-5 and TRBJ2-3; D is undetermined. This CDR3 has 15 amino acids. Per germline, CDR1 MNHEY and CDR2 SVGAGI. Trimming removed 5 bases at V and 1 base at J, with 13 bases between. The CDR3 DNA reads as TGTGCCAGCAGTACTGGGGTAGGGCGCACAGATACGCAGTATTTT. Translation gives CASSTGVGRTDTQYF.

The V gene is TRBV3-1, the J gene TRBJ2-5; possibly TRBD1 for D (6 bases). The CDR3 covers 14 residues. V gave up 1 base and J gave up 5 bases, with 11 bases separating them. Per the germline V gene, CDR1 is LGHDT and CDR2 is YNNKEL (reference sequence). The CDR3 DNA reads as TGTGCCAGCAGCCAAGGGTACCAGGGGGAGACCCAGTACTTC. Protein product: CASSQGYQGETQYF.

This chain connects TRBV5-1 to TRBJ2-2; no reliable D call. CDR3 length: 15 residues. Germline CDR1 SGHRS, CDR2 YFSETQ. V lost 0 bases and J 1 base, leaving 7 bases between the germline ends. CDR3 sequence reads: CASSLDSWNTGELFF. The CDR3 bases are TGCGCCAGCAGCTTGGATAGTTGGAACACCGGGGAGCTGTTTTTT.

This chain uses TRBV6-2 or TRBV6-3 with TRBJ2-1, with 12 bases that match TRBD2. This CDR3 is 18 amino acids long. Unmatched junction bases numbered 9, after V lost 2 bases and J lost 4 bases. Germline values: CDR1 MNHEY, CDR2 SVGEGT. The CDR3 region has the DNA TGTGCCAGCAGTTACCCCCCCGGGACTAGCGGGCAATACAATGAGCAGTTCTTC. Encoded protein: CASSYPPGTSGQYNEQFF.

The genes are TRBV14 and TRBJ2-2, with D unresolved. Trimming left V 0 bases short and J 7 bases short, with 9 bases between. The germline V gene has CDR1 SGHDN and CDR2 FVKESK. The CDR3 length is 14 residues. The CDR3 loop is CASSQDHVFGELFF. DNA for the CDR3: TGTGCCAGCAGCCAAGATCACGTTTTCGGGGAGCTGTTTTTT.

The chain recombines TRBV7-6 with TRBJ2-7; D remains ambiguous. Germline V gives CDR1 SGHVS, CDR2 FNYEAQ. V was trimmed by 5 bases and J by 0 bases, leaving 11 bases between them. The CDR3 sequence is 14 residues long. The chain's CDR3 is CASSATGPSYEQYF. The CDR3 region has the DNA TGTGCCAGCAGCGCTACCGGGCCCTCCTACGAGCAGTACTTC.

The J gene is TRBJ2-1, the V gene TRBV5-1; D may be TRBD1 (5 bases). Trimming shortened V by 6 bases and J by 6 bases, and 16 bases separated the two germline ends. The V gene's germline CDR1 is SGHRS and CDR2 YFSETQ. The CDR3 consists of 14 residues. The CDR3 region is CASKPHDSSNEQFF. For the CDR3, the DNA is TGCGCCAGCAAACCCCATGACAGTTCCAATGAGCAGTTCTTC.

CDR3 nucleotide sequence: TGCAGCGTTGCTGTTAGTCTTAGCGGGGGGGAGCTAGCCAAAAACATTCAGTACTTC. Its translation is CSVAVSLSGGELAKNIQYF. V and J are TRBV29-1 and TRBJ2-4; the match to TRBD2 covers 11 bases. CDR1 is SQVTM, CDR2 ANQGSEA, per germline. This CDR3 region has 19 residues. After removal of 4 bases from V and 0 bases from J, the junction contained 14 bases not matched to a gene. Based on the CDR3 plus reference TRBV29-1 and TRBJ2-4, the full variable domain is SAVISQKPSRDICQRGTSLTIQCQVDSQVTMMFWYRQQPGQSLTLIATANQGSEATYESGFVIDKFPISRPNLTFSTLTVSNMSPEDSSIYLCSVAVSLSGGELAKNIQYFGAGTRLSVL.

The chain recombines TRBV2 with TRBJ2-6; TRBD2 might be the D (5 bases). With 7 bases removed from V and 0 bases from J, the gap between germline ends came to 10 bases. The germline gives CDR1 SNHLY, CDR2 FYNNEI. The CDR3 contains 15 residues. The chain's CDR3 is CASNVGSSGANVLTF. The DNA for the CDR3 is TGTGCCAGCAACGTGGGGAGCTCTGGGGCCAACGTCCTGACTTTC. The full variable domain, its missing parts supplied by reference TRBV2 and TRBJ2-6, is EPEVTQTPSHQVTQMGQEVILRCVPISNHLYFYWYRQILGQKVEFLVSFYNNEISEKSEIFDDQFSVERPDGSNFTLKIRSTKLEDSAMYFCASNVGSSGANVLTFGAGSRLTVL.

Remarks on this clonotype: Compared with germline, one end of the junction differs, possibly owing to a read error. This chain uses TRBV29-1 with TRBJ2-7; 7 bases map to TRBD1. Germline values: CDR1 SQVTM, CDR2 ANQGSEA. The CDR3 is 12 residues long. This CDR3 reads CSVELGGSVRSF. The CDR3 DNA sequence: TGCAGCGTTGAACTAGGGGGCAGTGTTCGCTCCTTC.

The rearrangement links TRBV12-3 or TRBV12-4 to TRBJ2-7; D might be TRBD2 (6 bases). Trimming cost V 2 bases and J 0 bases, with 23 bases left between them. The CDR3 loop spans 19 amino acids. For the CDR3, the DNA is TGTGCCAGCAGTTTAAGGAATCCTATCCGGGGGTTTAGCTCCTACGAGCAGTACTTC. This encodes CASSLRNPIRGFSSYEQYF.

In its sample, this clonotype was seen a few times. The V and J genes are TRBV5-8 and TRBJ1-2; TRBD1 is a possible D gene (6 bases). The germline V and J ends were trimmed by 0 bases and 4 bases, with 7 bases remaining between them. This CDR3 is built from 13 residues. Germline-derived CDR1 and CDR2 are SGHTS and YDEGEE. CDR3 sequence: CASSLGQVYGYTF. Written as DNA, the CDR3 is TGTGCCAGCAGCTTGGGACAGGTCTATGGCTACACCTTC.

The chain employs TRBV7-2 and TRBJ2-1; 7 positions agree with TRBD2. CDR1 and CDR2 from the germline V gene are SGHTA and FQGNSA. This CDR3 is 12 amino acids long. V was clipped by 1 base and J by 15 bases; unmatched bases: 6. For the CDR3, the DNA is TGTGCCAGCAGCTTAGTCGGACTAGTTGGGTTCTTC. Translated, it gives CASSLVGLVGFF.